This note documents a single T cell receptor beta chain sequence. Its antigen is still unknown. CDR3 length equals 13 residues. The V gene lost 6 bases and the J gene lost 7 bases, with 12 bases spanning the gap. Germline lookup yields CDR1 MGHDK and CDR2 SYGVNS. TCRdb ran MiXCR on the 5' RACE reads and lists one entry per CDR3 protein. The sample holds roughly 130,000 distinct CDR3 sequences, 12% to 15% seen once. This entry comes from a study of CD8 T cells in ankylosing spondylitis. Findings and caveats of the study: Previously reported in reactive arthritis synovial fluid and blood were some of the motif variants. Seven to nine highly homologous variants made up a TCR beta motif, and this motif appeared characteristic of ankylosing spondylitis blood. Disease-associated clones were reportedly significantly overrepresented in matched ankylosing spondylitis synovial fluid.

V gene TRBV25-1 combines with J gene TRBJ2-2; perhaps TRBD1 as D (5 bases). The receptor was isolated from a female donor with ankylosing spondylitis or in good health (not recorded which). Sequences were obtained from blood, either unsorted or a sorted T cell fraction (not recorded which). CDR3: CASRGPGIGELFF. DNA for the CDR3: TGTGCCAGCAGGGGGCCAGGCATCGGGGAGCTGTTTTTT.